A single sample is the source of the 10 T cell receptor beta chains below, sequenced in a study of shared T cell receptors in the human thymus. Profiled with immunoSEQ multiplex PCR; TCRdb holds only in-frame clones, not every one. The repertoire includes roughly 550,000 clones, around 82% of them detected once, and around 0.012% sits in the top ten. The data were also submitted as part of a second study, on human thymus T cells.

The sample taken for sequencing was thymocytes. Receptors originate from a boy in the first two years of life with a congenital heart defect.

The chain carries TRBV15 and TRBJ1-2, with a weak D call TRBD1 (6 bases). V was trimmed by 5 bases and J by 4 bases, leaving 20 bases between them. The germline CDR1 and CDR2 sequences are LNHNV and YYDKDF (reference sequence). The CDR3 has 16 amino acids. In DNA form, the CDR3 reads TGTGCCACCAGCCTTGGTGGACAGCGCCCGTTCTATGGCTACACCTTC. This translates into CATSLGGQRPFYGYTF.

The chain is built from TRBV6-6 and TRBJ2-7, with 8 nucleotides matching TRBD2. CDR3 length equals 15 residues. Germline V lookup: CDR1 MNHNY, CDR2 SVGAGI (reference sequence). The V gene end was trimmed by 6 bases and the J gene end by 1 base; junction bases not matched to a gene: 8. CDR3 DNA sequence: TGTGCCAGCAGGGTCTGGCGGGAGGAATCCTACGAGCAGTACTTC. Residues: CASRVWREESYEQYF.

This clone was seen only once. V is TRBV21-1 and J is TRBJ2-3; TRBD2, the D gene given by the table, was not confirmed from the DNA. TRBV21-1 is marked as a pseudogene. This CDR3 has 12 residues. DNA for the CDR3: TGTGCCAGCGGAAGGAGGCCAGATACGCAGTATTTT. It translates to CASGRRPDTQYF.

This chain connects TRBV6-5 to TRBJ2-7; 8 bases line up with TRBD1. J gave up 5 bases and V 7 bases, and 7 bases lay outside the gene matches. Germline V gives CDR1 MNHEY, CDR2 SVGAGI. The length of the CDR3 is 13 residues. The CDR3 sequence: CASIPDRAHEQYF. Written as DNA, the CDR3 is TGTGCCAGCATCCCGGACAGGGCCCACGAGCAGTACTTC.

The rearrangement uses TRBV9 and TRBJ2-3; D is ambiguous. Looked up from germline, CDR1 is SGDLS and CDR2 is YYNGEE. V was cut by 3 bases and J by 0 bases, with 17 bases left in between. This CDR3 has 17 residues. The CDR3 is CASSAYRLTSSTDTQYF. The CDR3 DNA is TGTGCCAGCAGCGCCTATAGACTGACCTCTAGCACAGATACGCAGTATTTT. Together with reference TRBV9 and TRBJ2-3, the CDR3 gives the full variable domain: DSGVTQTPKHLITATGQRVTLRCSPRSGDLSVYWYQQSLDQGLQFLIQYYNGEERAKGNILERFSAQQFPDLHSELNLSSLELGDSALYFCASSAYRLTSSTDTQYFGPGTRLTVL.

CDR3 amino acids: CASSLTSSYNEQFF. For the CDR3, the DNA is TGTGCCAGCAGCTTAACTAGCTCCTACAATGAGCAGTTCTTC. The rearrangement joins TRBV13 to TRBJ2-1; tentative D call: TRBD2 (5 bases). Germline CDR1 is PRHDT and CDR2 is FYEKMQ (reference sequence). The length of the CDR3 is 14 residues. V was clipped by 2 bases and J by 0 bases, with 5 bases between them.

The chain employs TRBV29-1 and TRBJ2-5; the D gene is possibly TRBD1 (5 bases). This CDR3 comprises 12 residues. Trimming removed 4 bases from V and 5 bases from J, with 11 bases in between. The germline V gene encodes CDR1 SQVTM and CDR2 ANQGSEA. CDR3 amino acids: CSVARGRETQYF. DNA of the CDR3: TGCAGCGTTGCAAGGGGTCGGGAGACCCAGTACTTC.

The chain carries TRBV2 and TRBJ2-3; 8 positions agree with TRBD1. V gave up 2 bases and J gave up 3 bases; unmatched junction bases: 4. CDR3 length: 15 amino acids. Germline CDR1 reads SNHLY; CDR2 reads FYNNEI. The CDR3 loop reads CASSERTGRTDTQYF. In DNA, the CDR3 is TGTGCCAGCAGTGAAAGGACAGGGCGAACAGATACGCAGTATTTT.

The genes are TRBV4-3 and TRBJ1-1; D unresolved. Germline lookup yields CDR1 LGHNA and CDR2 YSLEER. V gave up 0 bases and J gave up 0 bases, with 14 bases separating them. The CDR3 loop spans 17 amino acids. The CDR3: CASSQDLRRPLNTEAFF. The CDR3 DNA reads as TGCGCCAGCAGCCAAGATCTAAGGAGACCGCTGAACACTGAAGCTTTCTTT.

This sequence joins TRBV10-3 and TRBJ2-7, with D unclear. The CDR3 consists of 14 residues. V lost 2 bases and J 2 bases, leaving 10 bases between the germline ends. In germline, CDR1 is ENHRY, CDR2 SYGVKD. CDR3 nucleotide sequence: TGTGCCATCAGTGAGGAGACACGTCCCTACGAGCAGTACTTC. As protein: CAISEETRPYEQYF.